The clone carrying this TCR beta chain appeared a few times. This specimen belongs to a study of control samples from healthy donors and cancer patients. Here immunoSEQ multiplex PCR was the method, and the copy in TCRdb shows in-frame clones only, minus some. The profile covers 160,000 or so clones, with approximately 90% appearing a single time and 0.55% to 0.7% taken by the ten largest. Trimming removed 1 base from V and 2 bases from J, with 9 bases in between. CDR1 and CDR2 from the germline V gene are MGHRA and YSYEKL. There are 15 residues in the CDR3. This chain joins TRBV4-1 and TRBJ1-3; D might be TRBD1 (5 bases). The sequenced sample consisted of blood. The TCR comes from a woman in her twenties or thirties in good health. The CDR3 DNA reads TGCGCCAGCAGCCAAGTGGGGGGTGCTGGAAACACCATATATTTT. It yields the protein CASSQVGGAGNTIYF.